The 32 T cell receptor beta chains below all came from one sample that was sequenced in a study of blood T cell repertoires in COVID-19. Sequenced by immunoSEQ multiplex PCR; TCRdb stores in-frame clones only, minus some. The repertoire consists of 60,000 to 75,000 clones, with 88% occurring once and the leading ten covering 3.5% to 4%. Sequencing was carried out using peripheral blood. Receptor source: a human donor in a cohort sampled during active COVID-19.

The rearrangement links TRBV15 to TRBJ1-1; 7 nucleotides agree with TRBD1. The CDR3 extends over 15 amino acids. V gave up 3 bases and J gave up 3 bases; unmatched junction bases: 7. Germline CDR1 reads LNHNV; CDR2 reads YYDKDF (reference sequence). DNA of the CDR3: TGTGCCACCAGCAGGTTTGAGGGACAGCACACTGAAGCTTTCTTT. This encodes CATSRFEGQHTEAFF.

The chain recombines TRBV29-1 with TRBJ2-1; TRBD2 matches at 10 bases. CDR1 is SQVTM, CDR2 ANQGSEA, per germline. This CDR3 contains 14 residues. Unmatched junction bases numbered 11, after V lost 6 bases and J lost 9 bases. The CDR3 sequence: CSVATSGPIGEQFF. In DNA, the CDR3 is TGCAGCGTAGCGACTAGCGGGCCAATCGGTGAGCAGTTCTTC.

This chain joins TRBV7-2 and TRBJ2-7; 7 positions match TRBD2. Trimming removed 5 bases from V and 1 base from J; junction bases left unmatched: 11. This CDR3 has 16 amino acids. Germline assignment: CDR1 SGHTA and CDR2 FQGNSA. Here the CDR3 DNA reads TGTGCCAGCAGCCTAGAATCGGGACTAAGTTCCTACGAGCAGTACTTC. Its protein is CASSLESGLSSYEQYF.

This clone was picked up one time. The chain uses TRBV7-2 and TRBJ2-5, with D possibly TRBD2 on 6 matching bases. V lost 6 bases, J lost 4 bases, and 12 bases lay in between. Germline values: CDR1 SGHTA, CDR2 FQGNSA. The CDR3 has 13 amino acids. This CDR3 reads CASRTTRRETQYF. For the CDR3, the DNA is TGTGCCAGCAGGACGACTAGGAGAGAGACCCAGTACTTC.

This sequence joins TRBV6-6 and TRBJ1-2, with D uncertain. V was trimmed by 4 bases and J by 0 bases, leaving 6 bases between them. Germline V gene data show CDR1 as MNHNY and CDR2 as SVGAGI (reference sequence). The CDR3 runs to 13 residues. In DNA form, the CDR3 reads TGTGCCAGCAGTTTGGAGGCTAACTATGGCTACACCTTC. This codes for CASSLEANYGYTF.

The rearrangement links TRBV6-2 or TRBV6-3 to TRBJ2-1, with D tentatively TRBD2 (6 bases). Trimming took 6 bases from V and 5 from J, leaving 17 bases between them. Per the germline V gene, CDR1 is MNHEY and CDR2 is SVGEGT. The CDR3 runs to 15 residues. CDR3 sequence: CASRPREPRDNEQFF. The CDR3 DNA sequence: TGTGCCAGCAGACCTCGGGAGCCCCGAGACAATGAGCAGTTCTTC.

Comments on this clone: One junction end disagrees with the germline gene, perhaps due to a read error. This sequence joins TRBV6-5 and TRBJ2-7, with 7 bases matching TRBD1. This CDR3 region has 13 residues. Germline values: CDR1 MNHEY, CDR2 SVGAGI. The CDR3 bases are TGTGCCAGCAGTAGGACAGGCTCCAACGAGCAGTACTTC. Translation: CASSRTGSNEQYF.

This chain connects TRBV29-1 to TRBJ1-2; D is undetermined. Germline V gene data show CDR1 as SQVTM and CDR2 as ANQGSEA. The CDR3 loop spans 14 amino acids. With 2 bases removed from V and 0 bases from J, the gap between germline ends came to 10 bases. CDR3 residues: CSVESPRSNYGYTF. The DNA for the CDR3 is TGCAGCGTTGAAAGTCCCAGATCTAACTATGGCTACACCTTC.

This clone was recorded once. The chain uses TRBV7-2 and TRBJ2-7, with TRBD2 matching over 8 bases. Germline lookup yields CDR1 SGHTA and CDR2 FQGNSA. CDR3 length: 15 amino acids. V was pared by 5 bases and J by 4 bases, with 10 bases of the junction left unmatched. The DNA for the CDR3 is TGTGCCAGCAGCCCCCCAGACGGGAGGGTTTACGAGCAGTACTTC. Amino acids: CASSPPDGRVYEQYF.

The rearrangement links TRBV6-5 to TRBJ2-7; TRBD2 matches at 12 bases. Germline V CDR1 and CDR2: MNHEY, SVGAGI. J lost 6 bases, V lost 2 bases, and 5 bases had no gene match. The CDR3 runs to 15 residues. CDR3 loop: CASSYRLAGASEQYF. CDR3 DNA: TGTGCCAGCAGTTACCGACTAGCGGGAGCTAGCGAGCAGTACTTC.

A word on this clone: An end of the junction differs from the germline gene, which may be a read error. The sample holds other DNA sequences that translate to the same CDR3. The DNA of the CDR3 is TGTGCCAGCAGCTTACTGAGTGTCGAGAGCACTGAAGCCTTCTTT. Its protein is CASSLLSVESTEAFF. The rearrangement joins TRBV7-6 to TRBJ1-1; D gene uncertain. Germline values: CDR1 SGHVS, CDR2 FNYEAQ. This CDR3 contains 15 residues. The variable domain in full, completed from reference TRBV7-6 and TRBJ1-1, reads GAGVSQSPRYKVTKRGQDVALRCDPISGHVSLYWYRQALGQGPEFLTYFNYEAQQDKSGLPNDRFSAERPEGSISTLTIQRTEQRDSAMYRCASSLLSVESTEAFFGQGTRLTVV.

The chain recombines TRBV5-6 with TRBJ2-7; tentatively, D is TRBD1 (5 bases). Per germline, CDR1 SGHDT and CDR2 YYEEEE. The CDR3 extends over 14 amino acids. Between the trimmed V and J ends, which lost 0 bases and 3 bases, there was a span of 10 bases. This chain's CDR3 is CASSLGTTVYEQYF. The CDR3, as DNA: TGTGCCAGCAGCTTGGGGACAACGGTCTACGAGCAGTACTTC.

The V call is TRBV6-5, the J call TRBJ1-5; D gene unclear. In germline, CDR1 is MNHEY, CDR2 SVGAGI. There are 14 residues in the CDR3. Trimming pared 0 bases from V and 6 bases from J, leaving 9 bases between. The CDR3 spells CASSYSSSSQPQHF. CDR3 DNA sequence: TGTGCCAGCAGTTACTCGAGTAGTAGTCAGCCCCAGCATTTT.

V and J are TRBV9 and TRBJ2-1; 11 bases fit TRBD2. V trimming: 1 base; J trimming: 5 bases; junction bases outside the gene matches: 5. The CDR3 spans 16 residues. The germline V gene has CDR1 SGDLS and CDR2 YYNGEE. The CDR3 loop reads CASSVNPGLADNEQFF. As DNA, the CDR3 is TGTGCCAGCAGCGTAAACCCGGGACTAGCGGACAATGAGCAGTTCTTC.

V usage is TRBV5-5 and J usage is TRBJ1-3; D may be TRBD1 (5 bases). V was cut by 1 base and J by 7 bases, with 15 bases left in between. Per germline, CDR1 SGHKS and CDR2 YYEKEE (reference sequence). The CDR3 consists of 15 residues. CDR3 region: CASSLQGNLGNTIYF. The CDR3 DNA reads TGTGCCAGCAGCTTGCAGGGAAACCTTGGGAACACCATATATTTT.

This chain uses TRBV27 with TRBJ2-7; D may be TRBD2 (7 bases). The CDR3 spans 17 residues. V shed 7 bases and J shed 4 bases, with 26 bases lying between them. The germline V gene has CDR1 MNHEY and CDR2 SMNVEV (reference sequence). The CDR3 nucleotides read TGTGCCAGCACCTTTAGGGGGGGGGCCGTCACTATATACGAGCAGTACTTC. Translation: CASTFRGGAVTIYEQYF.

The J gene is TRBJ2-7, the V gene TRBV19, with 11 bases identical to TRBD2. Germline V gene data show CDR1 as LNHDA and CDR2 as SQIVND (reference sequence). Trimming cost V 3 bases and J 1 base; bases outside gene matches: 5. The CDR3 is 16 residues long. CDR3: CASSISGRAFSYEQYF. The CDR3 DNA is TGTGCCAGTAGTATTAGCGGGAGGGCCTTTTCCTACGAGCAGTACTTC.

The V gene is TRBV11-2, the J gene TRBJ1-1, with D uncertain. The CDR3 consists of 12 residues. Germline V gives CDR1 SGHAT, CDR2 FQNNGV. V lost 5 bases and J 5 bases, leaving 9 bases between the germline ends. CDR3 coding DNA: TGTGCCAGCAGCCGAACGCGAACTGAAGCTTTCTTT. This sequence encodes CASSRTRTEAFF.

The CDR3 sequence is CSVEDKDKSMNTEAFF. In DNA, the CDR3 is TGCAGCGTTGAAGATAAGGACAAATCCATGAACACTGAAGCTTTCTTT. The rearrangement links TRBV29-1 to TRBJ1-1; weak D call: TRBD1 (5 bases). Trimming pared 0 bases from V and 0 bases from J, leaving 14 bases between. From germline, CDR1 is SQVTM and CDR2 ANQGSEA. The CDR3 is made up of 16 amino acids. Drawing the rest from reference TRBV29-1 and TRBJ1-1, the complete variable domain is SAVISQKPSRDICQRGTSLTIQCQVDSQVTMMFWYRQQPGQSLTLIATANQGSEATYESGFVIDKFPISRPNLTFSTLTVSNMSPEDSSIYLCSVEDKDKSMNTEAFFGQGTRLTVV.

This sequence joins TRBV7-9 and TRBJ2-3; D gene unclear. Germline V gives CDR1 SEHNR, CDR2 FQNEAQ (reference sequence). CDR3 length: 15 residues. V dropped 3 bases and J dropped 2 bases, with 12 bases sitting between them. The CDR3 sequence: CASSFSQTHTDTQYF. The CDR3 nucleotides read TGTGCCAGCAGCTTTTCTCAAACTCACACAGATACGCAGTATTTT.

The genes are TRBV4-3 and TRBJ2-1, with no clear D. CDR3 length: 11 residues. Germline V lookup: CDR1 LGHNA, CDR2 YSLEER. Trimming took off 3 bases at V and 9 bases at J, with 6 bases between the two ends. In nucleotides, the CDR3 is TGCGCCAGCAGCCATCTAGGTGAGCAGTTCTTC. Its protein product is CASSHLGEQFF.

The rearrangement uses TRBV5-6 and TRBJ1-5; possibly TRBD1 for D (6 bases). Trimming removed 5 bases at V and 5 bases at J, with 14 bases between. This CDR3 spans 14 amino acids. Looked up from germline, CDR1 is SGHDT and CDR2 is YYEEEE. CDR3 sequence reads: CASSPLGADQPQHF. The CDR3 nucleotides are TGTGCCAGCAGTCCTCTGGGGGCCGATCAGCCCCAGCATTTT.

V and J are TRBV27 and TRBJ1-6, with 8 bases aligning to TRBD1. CDR3 size: 14 residues. Germline V gene sequence: CDR1 MNHEY, CDR2 SMNVEV (reference sequence). V trimming: 6 bases; J trimming: 5 bases; junction bases outside the gene matches: 3. The CDR3 loop is CASRLTGDNSPLHF. As DNA, the CDR3 is TGTGCCAGCAGGTTGACAGGGGATAATTCACCCCTCCACTTT.

The V and J genes are TRBV3-1 (or the pseudogene TRBV3-2) and TRBJ2-7; TRBD2 is a possible D gene (6 bases). Looked up from germline, CDR1 is LGHDT and CDR2 is YNNKEL (reference sequence). V lost 0 bases and J 1 base, leaving 13 bases between the germline ends. The CDR3 length is 16 residues. DNA of the CDR3: TGTGCCAGCAGCCAAGAAGTCGCGGGGTATTCCTACGAGCAGTACTTC. It encodes CASSQEVAGYSYEQYF.

V is TRBV27 and J is TRBJ2-3; 8 bases match TRBD1. V dropped 4 bases and J dropped 1; count of bases not matched to a gene: 1. Per germline, CDR1 MNHEY and CDR2 SMNVEV (reference sequence). The CDR3 has 14 amino acids. CDR3 sequence reads: CASSWGQGTDTQYF. The DNA of the CDR3 is TGTGCCAGCAGTTGGGGACAGGGCACAGATACGCAGTATTTT.

This clone turned up a few times. The J gene is TRBJ2-7, the V gene TRBV15; D may be TRBD1 (7 bases). Germline lookup yields CDR1 LNHNV and CDR2 YYDKDF (reference sequence). Trimming shortened V by 0 bases and J by 3 bases, and 9 bases separated the two germline ends. The CDR3 runs to 14 residues. CDR3 region: CATSRDRGDYEQYF. The CDR3 bases are TGTGCCACCAGCAGAGACAGGGGGGACTACGAGCAGTACTTC.

The V and J genes are TRBV7-9 and TRBJ2-7; 9 bases are shared with TRBD1. This CDR3 is 15 amino acids long. The germline CDR1 and CDR2 sequences are SEHNR and FQNEAQ (reference sequence). The V and J ends lost 1 base and 1 base, in that order; junction bases with no gene match: 2. Here the CDR3 DNA reads TGTGCCAGCAGCTTAGGGACAGGGGTTTCCTACGAGCAGTACTTC. This gives the protein CASSLGTGVSYEQYF.

This clone was found a few times. The chain is built from TRBV9 and TRBJ2-7; 11 bases match TRBD1. The V gene's germline CDR1 is SGDLS and CDR2 YYNGEE. J was trimmed by 5 bases and V by 4 bases; bases with no gene match: 5. The CDR3 covers 14 residues. CDR3 bases: TGTGCCAGCAGCCCGGGACAGGGGGAGGACGAGCAGTACTTC. Translated: CASSPGQGEDEQYF.

The rearrangement joins TRBV6-6 to TRBJ2-3; TRBD2 matches 12 bases. After removal of 5 bases from V and 0 bases from J, the junction contained 12 bases not matched to a gene. The CDR3 spans 19 residues. Germline CDR1 reads MNHNY; CDR2 reads SVGAGI (reference sequence). The CDR3 reads CASSPRLAGVRTSTDTQYF. The DNA for the CDR3 is TGTGCCAGCAGTCCACGACTAGCGGGGGTTCGAACTAGCACAGATACGCAGTATTTT.

The CDR3 protein is CASSRGQYAEAFF. The CDR3 DNA reads as TGTGCCAGTAGTAGGGGACAGTACGCTGAAGCTTTCTTT. This chain links TRBV19 with TRBJ1-1; 7 bases map to TRBD1. The germline CDR1 and CDR2 sequences are LNHDA and SQIVND (reference sequence). With 4 bases clipped from V and 6 bases from J, the junction kept 5 bases outside the gene matches. The CDR3 is made up of 13 amino acids.

This CDR3 is CAWSGIRASGNHEQYF. CDR3 in DNA: TGTGCCTGGAGTGGTATAAGGGCTAGCGGGAACCACGAGCAGTACTTC. V and J are TRBV30 and TRBJ2-7, with TRBD2 matching over 9 bases. The V gene end was trimmed by 1 base and the J gene end by 5 bases; junction bases not matched to a gene: 12. The V gene's germline CDR1 is GTSNPN and CDR2 SVGIG (reference sequence). The CDR3 length is 16 residues.

The rearrangement uses TRBV7-2 and TRBJ1-6; TRBD1 agrees at 10 bases. Per germline, CDR1 SGHTA and CDR2 FQGNSA. CDR3 length: 16 amino acids. The J segment lost 10 bases and the V segment lost 5 bases, leaving 11 bases of the junction unmatched. The CDR3 spells CASSPGTGAGKSPLHF. The CDR3 DNA reads as TGTGCCAGCAGCCCCGGGACAGGGGCTGGGAAATCACCCCTCCACTTT.